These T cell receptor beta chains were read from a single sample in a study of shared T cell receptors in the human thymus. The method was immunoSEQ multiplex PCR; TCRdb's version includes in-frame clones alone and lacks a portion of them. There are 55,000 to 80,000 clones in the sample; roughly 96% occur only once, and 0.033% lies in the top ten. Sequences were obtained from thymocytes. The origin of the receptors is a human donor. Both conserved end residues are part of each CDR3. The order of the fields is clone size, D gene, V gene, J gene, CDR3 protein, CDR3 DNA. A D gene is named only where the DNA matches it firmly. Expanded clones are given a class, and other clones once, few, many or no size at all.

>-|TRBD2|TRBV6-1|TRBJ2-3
CASTLLAGVADTQYF
TGTGCCAGCACACTACTAGCGGGGGTGGCAGATACGCAGTATTTT
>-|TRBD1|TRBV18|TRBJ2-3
CASSPRDRGRDTQYF
TGTGCCAGCTCACCGCGGGACAGGGGGCGAGATACGCAGTATTTT
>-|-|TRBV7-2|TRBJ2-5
CASSLAGHRTEETQYF
TGTGCCAGCAGCTTAGCCGGCCACAGGACGGAGGAGACCCAGTACTTC
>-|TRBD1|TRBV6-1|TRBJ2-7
CASSGQGGSASYEQYF
TGTGCCAGCAGTGGCCAAGGGGGCTCCGCCTCCTACGAGCAGTACTTC
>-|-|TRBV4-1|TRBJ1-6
CASSQAGAANSPLHF
TGCGCCAGCAGCCAGGCCGGGGCGGCTAATTCACCCCTCCACTTT
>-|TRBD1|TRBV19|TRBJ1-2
CASSTPKDRVNLGYTF
TGTGCCAGTAGTACACCAAAGGACAGGGTAAATCTTGGCTACACCTTC
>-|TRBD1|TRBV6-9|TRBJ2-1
CASRSYRSTGTGGSNEQFF
TGTGCCAGCAGGTCATATCGCTCCACCGGGACAGGGGGCTCCAATGAGCAGTTCTTC
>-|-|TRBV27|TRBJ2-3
CASSRPKDTQYF
TGTGCCAGCAGCCGACCAAAAGATACGCAGTATTTT
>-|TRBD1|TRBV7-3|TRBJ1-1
CASSLIGRGRGGKGTEAFF
TGTGCCAGCAGCTTAATAGGCAGGGGGCGCGGTGGCAAGGGGACTGAAGCTTTCTTT
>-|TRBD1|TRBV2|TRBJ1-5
CASSGDRVVNQPQHF
TGTGCCAGCAGTGGGGACAGGGTAGTCAATCAGCCCCAGCATTTT
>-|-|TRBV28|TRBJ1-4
CASSFRSPGLTANEKLFF
TGTGCCAGCAGTTTCCGCTCACCTGGGCTTACGGCTAATGAAAAACTGTTTTTT
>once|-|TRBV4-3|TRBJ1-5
CASSQGPGRWYQPQHF
TGCGCCAGCAGCCAAGGCCCGGGACGGTGGTATCAGCCCCAGCATTTT
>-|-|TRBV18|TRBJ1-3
CASSPRTDPGNTIYF
TGTGCCAGCTCACCAAGGACAGATCCTGGAAACACCATATATTTT
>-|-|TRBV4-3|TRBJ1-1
CASSQEADINTEAFF
TGCGCCAGCAGCCAAGAGGCGGACATTAACACTGAAGCTTTCTTT
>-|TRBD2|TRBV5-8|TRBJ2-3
CASSTPGGGQGTDTQYF
TGTGCCAGCAGCACCCCGGGAGGGGGGCAGGGCACAGATACGCAGTATTTT
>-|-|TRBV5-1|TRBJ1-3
CASSYRTAAGPGNTIYF
TGCGCCAGCAGCTACCGGACAGCAGCCGGCCCTGGAAACACCATATATTTT
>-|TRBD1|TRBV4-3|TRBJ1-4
CASSQESLQGVDNEKLFF
TGCGCCAGCAGCCAAGAGTCACTACAGGGGGTTGATAATGAAAAACTGTTTTTT
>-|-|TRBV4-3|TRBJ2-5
CASSVTRGPPARREETQYF
TGCGCCAGCAGCGTTACTAGAGGACCACCAGCAAGACGCGAAGAGACCCAGTACTTC
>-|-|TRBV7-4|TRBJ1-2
CASSHNGADYGYTF
TGTGCCAGCAGCCACAATGGGGCAGACTATGGCTACACCTTC
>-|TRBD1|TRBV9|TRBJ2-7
CASSPEDRAYEQYF
TGTGCCAGCAGCCCCGAGGACAGGGCGTACGAGCAGTACTTC
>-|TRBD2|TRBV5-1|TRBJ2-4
CASSFSTSGGLGAKNIQYF
TGCGCCAGCAGCTTCTCGACTAGCGGGGGGCTCGGGGCCAAAAACATTCAGTACTTC
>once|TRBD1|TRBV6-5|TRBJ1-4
CASSYSETGRLLFF
TGTGCCAGCAGTTACTCCGAGACAGGGAGATTACTGTTTTTT
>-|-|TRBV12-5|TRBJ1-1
CASGLVLGTEAFF
TGTGCTAGTGGTTTGGTACTAGGGACTGAAGCTTTCTTT
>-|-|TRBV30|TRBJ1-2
CAWTDCGIGYTF
TGTGCCTGGACAGATTGCGGGATCGGCTACACCTTC
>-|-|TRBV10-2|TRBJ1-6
CASSESGARRVQSPLHF
TGCGCCAGCAGTGAATCGGGGGCCAGGAGGGTCCAGTCACCCCTCCACTTT
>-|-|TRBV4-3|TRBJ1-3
CASSPETLTALSGNTIYF
TGCGCCAGCAGCCCCGAGACGTTGACAGCCCTCTCTGGAAACACCATATATTTT
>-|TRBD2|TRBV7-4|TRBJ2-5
CASSLGLPSGGEEETQYF
TGTGCCAGCAGCTTAGGACTGCCTAGCGGGGGGGAGGAAGAGACCCAGTACTTC
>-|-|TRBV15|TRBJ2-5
CATSRGVGLSQTQYF
TGTGCCACCAGCAGAGGAGTTGGGCTTTCGCAGACCCAGTACTTC
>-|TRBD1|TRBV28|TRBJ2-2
CASSLLRQGWTGELFF
TGTGCCAGCAGTCTTCTACGACAGGGGTGGACCGGGGAGCTGTTTTTT
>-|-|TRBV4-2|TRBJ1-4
CASSLVRFGEKLFF
TGTGCCAGCAGCCTAGTCCGGTTCGGTGAAAAACTGTTTTTT
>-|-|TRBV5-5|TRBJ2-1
CASREGGDGSYNEQFF
TGTGCCAGCAGGGAGGGCGGGGACGGCTCCTACAATGAGCAGTTCTTC
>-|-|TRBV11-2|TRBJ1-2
CASSTMGGDYNYGYTF
TGTGCCAGCAGCACAATGGGGGGAGATTATAACTATGGCTACACCTTC